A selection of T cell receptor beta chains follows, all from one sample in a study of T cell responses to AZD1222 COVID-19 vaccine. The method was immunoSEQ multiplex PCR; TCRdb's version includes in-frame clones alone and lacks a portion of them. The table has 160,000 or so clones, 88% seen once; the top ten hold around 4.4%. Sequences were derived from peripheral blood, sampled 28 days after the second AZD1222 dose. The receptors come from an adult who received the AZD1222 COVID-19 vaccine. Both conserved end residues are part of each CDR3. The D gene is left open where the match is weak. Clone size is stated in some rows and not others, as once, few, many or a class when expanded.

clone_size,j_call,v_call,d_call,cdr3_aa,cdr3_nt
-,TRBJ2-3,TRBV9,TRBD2,CASSATGGPTDTQYF,TGTGCCAGCAGCGCCACGGGGGGGCCCACAGATACGCAGTATTTT
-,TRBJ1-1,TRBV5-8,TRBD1,CASSLQRGQQNTEAFF,TGTGCCAGCAGCTTGCAACGGGGACAGCAGAACACTGAAGCTTTCTTT
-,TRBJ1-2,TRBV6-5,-,CASNEGAAGNYGYTF,TGTGCCAGCAACGAAGGGGCGGCGGGTAACTATGGCTACACCTTC
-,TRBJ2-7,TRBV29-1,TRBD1,CSVVDRGLSYEQYF,TGCAGCGTTGTTGACAGGGGGTTGTCCTACGAGCAGTACTTC
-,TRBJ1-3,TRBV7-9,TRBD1,CASSSGTATGNTIYF,TGTGCCAGCAGCTCAGGGACAGCAACTGGAAACACCATATATTTT
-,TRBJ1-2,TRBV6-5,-,CASSYGGIGYTF,TGTGCCAGCAGTTACGGGGGGATAGGCTACACCTTC
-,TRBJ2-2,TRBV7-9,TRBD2,CAGLIAGPNTGELFF,TGTGCCGGCCTAATAGCGGGACCGAACACCGGGGAGCTGTTTTTT
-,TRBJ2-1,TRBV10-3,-,CAISDRSIGNEQFF,TGTGCCATCAGTGACCGGTCTATAGGCAATGAGCAGTTCTTC
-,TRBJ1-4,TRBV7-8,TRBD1,CASSLRGDSPAEKLFF,TGTGCCAGCAGCTTGAGGGGGGACAGCCCGGCTGAAAAACTGTTTTTT
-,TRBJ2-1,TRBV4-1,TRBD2,CASSLPGLDYNEQFF,TGCGCCAGCAGCCTTCCGGGACTAGACTACAATGAGCAGTTCTTC
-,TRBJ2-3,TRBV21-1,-,CASRLRGADTQYF,TGTGCCAGCAGGCTCAGGGGGGCAGATACGCAGTATTTT
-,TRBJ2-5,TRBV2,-,CASSDLRPQEETQYF,TGTGCCAGCAGTGATTTGAGACCCCAGGAAGAGACCCAGTACTTC
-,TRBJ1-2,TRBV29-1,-,CSVAPLYGYTF,TGCAGCGTCGCTCCGCTATATGGCTACACCTTC
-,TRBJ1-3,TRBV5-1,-,CASSLDSPFSGNTIYF,TGCGCCAGCAGCTTGGACAGTCCTTTCTCTGGAAACACCATATATTTT
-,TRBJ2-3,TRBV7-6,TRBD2,CASSAGGQGTQYF,TGTGCCAGCAGCGCGGGGGGGCAGGGTACGCAGTATTTT
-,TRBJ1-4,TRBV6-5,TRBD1,CASSRQGATNEKLFF,TGTGCCAGCAGTAGACAGGGGGCAACTAATGAAAAACTGTTTTTT
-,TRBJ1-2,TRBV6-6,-,CASREVYGYTF,TGTGCCAGCAGGGAGGTCTATGGCTACACCTTC
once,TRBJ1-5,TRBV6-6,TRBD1,CASSLRRPQSGGYQPQHF,TGTGCCAGCAGTCTTCGCCGGCCCCAATCAGGGGGGTATCAGCCCCAGCATTTT
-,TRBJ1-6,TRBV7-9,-,CASSGPGGNSPLHF,TGTGCCAGCAGCGGGCCCGGGGGTAATTCACCCCTCCACTTT
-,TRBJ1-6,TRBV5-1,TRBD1,CASSLSDRVDSPLHF,TGCGCCAGCAGCTTGTCGGACAGGGTGGATTCACCCCTCCACTTT
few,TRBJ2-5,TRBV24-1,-,CATSDGTHAGSLETQYF,TGTGCCACCAGTGATGGGACCCATGCGGGCAGCCTAGAGACCCAGTACTTC
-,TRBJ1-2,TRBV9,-,CASEGYGYTF,TGTGCCAGCGAGGGGTATGGCTACACCTTC
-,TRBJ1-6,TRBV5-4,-,CASNFVGSYNSPLHF,TGTGCCAGCAACTTCGTGGGCAGCTATAATTCACCCCTCCACTTT
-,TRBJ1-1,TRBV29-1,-,CSVAARETLNTEAFF,TGCAGCGTTGCAGCTAGGGAAACCTTGAACACTGAAGCTTTCTTT
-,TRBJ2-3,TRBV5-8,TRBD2,CASSPKGRVTDTQYF,TGTGCCAGCAGTCCGAAGGGGAGGGTCACAGATACGCAGTATTTT
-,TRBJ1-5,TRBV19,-,CASSPTLRGSNQPQHF,TGTGCCAGTAGTCCGACTCTGAGGGGGAGCAATCAGCCCCAGCATTTT
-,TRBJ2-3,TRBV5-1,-,CASSSAGFTDTQYF,TGCGCCAGCAGCTCCGCCGGATTCACAGATACGCAGTATTTT
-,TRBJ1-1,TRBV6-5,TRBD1,CASRLEGALNTEAFF,TGTGCCAGCAGGCTAGAGGGGGCCTTGAACACTGAAGCTTTCTTT